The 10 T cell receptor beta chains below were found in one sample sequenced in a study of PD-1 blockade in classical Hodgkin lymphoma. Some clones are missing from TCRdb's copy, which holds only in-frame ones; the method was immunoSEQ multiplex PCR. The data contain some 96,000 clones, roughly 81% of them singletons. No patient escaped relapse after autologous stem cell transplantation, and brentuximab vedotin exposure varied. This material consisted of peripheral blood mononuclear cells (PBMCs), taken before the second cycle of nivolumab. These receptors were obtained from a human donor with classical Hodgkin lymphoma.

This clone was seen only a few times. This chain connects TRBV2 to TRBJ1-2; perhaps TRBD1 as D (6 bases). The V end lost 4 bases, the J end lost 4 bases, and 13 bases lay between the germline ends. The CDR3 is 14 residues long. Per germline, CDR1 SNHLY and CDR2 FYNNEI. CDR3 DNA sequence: TGTGCCAGCAGTGTGCCAGGGGAGCTCTATGGCTACACCTTC. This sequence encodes CASSVPGELYGYTF.

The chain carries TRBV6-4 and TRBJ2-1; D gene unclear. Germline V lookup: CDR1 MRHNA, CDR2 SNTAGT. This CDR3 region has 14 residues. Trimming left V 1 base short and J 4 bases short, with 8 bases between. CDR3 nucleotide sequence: TGTGCCAGCAGTGACTTCTTTGGTTACAATGAGCAGTTCTTC. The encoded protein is CASSDFFGYNEQFF.

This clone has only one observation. The CDR3 region has the DNA TGCAGCGTTGAGGGGGGGGACACCTACACAGATACGCAGTATTTT. Its translation: CSVEGGDTYTDTQYF. This chain joins TRBV29-1 and TRBJ2-3; TRBD2 might be the D (7 bases). V lost 3 bases, J lost 2 bases, and 15 bases lay in between. The CDR3 has 15 amino acids. Germline V CDR1 and CDR2: SQVTM, ANQGSEA.

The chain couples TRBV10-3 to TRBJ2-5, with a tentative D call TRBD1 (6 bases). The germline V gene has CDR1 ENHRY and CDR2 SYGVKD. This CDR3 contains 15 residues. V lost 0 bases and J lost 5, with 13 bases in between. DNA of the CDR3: TGTGCCATCAGTGAGTCGAGGATAGGGGGTGAGACCCAGTACTTC. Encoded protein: CAISESRIGGETQYF.

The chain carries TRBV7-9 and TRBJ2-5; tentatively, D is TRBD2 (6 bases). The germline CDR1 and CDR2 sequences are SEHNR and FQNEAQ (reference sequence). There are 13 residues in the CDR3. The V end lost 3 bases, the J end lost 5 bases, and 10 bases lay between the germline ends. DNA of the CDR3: TGTGCCAGCAGCTTTGGAGGGACTGAGACCCAGTACTTC. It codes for CASSFGGTETQYF.

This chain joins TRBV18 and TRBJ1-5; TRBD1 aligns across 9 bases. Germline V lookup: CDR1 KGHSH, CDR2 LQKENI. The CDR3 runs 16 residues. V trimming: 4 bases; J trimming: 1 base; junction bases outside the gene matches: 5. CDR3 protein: CASSQGQGGSNQPQHF. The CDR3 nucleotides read TGTGCCAGCTCACAGGGACAGGGTGGAAGCAATCAGCCCCAGCATTTT.

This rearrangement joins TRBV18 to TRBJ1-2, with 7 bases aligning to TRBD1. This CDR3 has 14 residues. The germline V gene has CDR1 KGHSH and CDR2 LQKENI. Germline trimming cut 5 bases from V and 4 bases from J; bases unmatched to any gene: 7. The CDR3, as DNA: TGTGCCAGCTCAACCTCCGGGACAGCCTATGGCTACACCTTC. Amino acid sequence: CASSTSGTAYGYTF.

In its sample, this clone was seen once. Written as DNA, the CDR3 is TGTGCCAGCAGCCTAATACAGGGGGCCGAGACCCAGTACTTC. This encodes CASSLIQGAETQYF. The chain joins TRBV7-6 to TRBJ2-5; 9 nucleotides line up with TRBD1. Trimming removed 5 bases from V and 5 bases from J; junction bases left unmatched: 6. This CDR3 has 14 residues. Germline lookup yields CDR1 SGHVS and CDR2 FNYEAQ.

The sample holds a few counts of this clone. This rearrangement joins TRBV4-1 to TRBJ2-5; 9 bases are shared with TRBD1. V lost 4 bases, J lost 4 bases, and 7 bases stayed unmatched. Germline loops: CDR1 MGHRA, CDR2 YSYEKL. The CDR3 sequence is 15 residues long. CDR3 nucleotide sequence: TGCGCCAGCAGCCGCCGGGACAGGGTCACAGAGACCCAGTACTTC. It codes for CASSRRDRVTETQYF.

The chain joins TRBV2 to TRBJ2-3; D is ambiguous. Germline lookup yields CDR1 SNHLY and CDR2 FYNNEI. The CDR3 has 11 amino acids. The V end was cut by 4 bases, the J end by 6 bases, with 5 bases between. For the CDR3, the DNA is TGTGCCAGCAGTGTACAGGATACGCAGTATTTT. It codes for CASSVQDTQYF.